This record covers a single TCR beta chain. Its cognate antigen is unknown. Trimming took 6 bases from V and 3 from J, leaving 12 bases between them. Germline CDR1 MDHEN, CDR2 SYDVKM. This CDR3 has 14 residues. Assay: immunoSEQ multiplex PCR; the TCRdb copy retains only in-frame clones and omits some. Among 55,000 or so clones listed, about four fifths were seen once. These data belong to a study of memory CD4+ T cells and cytomegalovirus serostatus. Background on the study: Of the healthy Belgian adults, eight or nine were CMV seropositive and 24 seronegative. Whole-study findings and limits: Suggested: most of the CMV-linked TCR signature lies in CD4+ memory cells.

The sort gate was single viable CD3+CD4+CD8-CD45RO+ cells for memory CD4+ T cells. Sequenced material: memory CD4+ T cells from blood. The V call is TRBV28, the J call TRBJ1-5; perhaps TRBD1 as D (6 bases). The TCR comes from an adult in good health and CMV-seropositive. DNA of the CDR3: TGTGCCAGCAGCAGAACAGGGAACAATCAGCCCCAGCATTTT. Amino acids: CASSRTGNNQPQHF.